These 3 T cell receptor beta chains originate from one sample sequenced in a study of CD8+ T cells in alopecia areata. After isolation, RNA underwent reverse transcription to generate cDNA as the sequencing template. The table came from immunoSEQ multiplex PCR; TCRdb's copy has only in-frame clones and leaves some out. The sample has 130,000 or so clones, 47% seen once. The sequencing sample was made of NKG2D-low CD8+ T cells sorted from blood. These receptors were taken from a human donor with alopecia areata.

The chain links TRBV4-2 to TRBJ2-7, with D unclear. With 1 base removed from V and 5 bases from J, the gap between germline ends came to 9 bases. Germline-derived CDR1 and CDR2 are LGHNA and YNFKEQ. The CDR3 is 13 amino acids. The CDR3 region is CASSQARGHEQYF. As DNA, the CDR3 is TGTGCCAGCAGCCAAGCGCGTGGCCACGAGCAGTACTTC.

The rearrangement joins TRBV19 to TRBJ2-4, with D possibly matching TRBD2 (5 bases). The ends were cut back, 5 bases at V and 5 bases at J, with 13 bases in the middle. Germline values: CDR1 LNHDA, CDR2 SQIVND (reference sequence). The CDR3 is 14 amino acids. The CDR3 nucleotides are TGTGCCAGTAGTCTCTCGGGATTTCAAAACATTCAGTACTTC. It encodes CASSLSGFQNIQYF.

The chain links TRBV4-2 to TRBJ2-7; no firm D call. The V and J ends lost 1 base and 5 bases respectively, with 12 bases between them. From germline, CDR1 is LGHNA and CDR2 YNFKEQ. CDR3 length: 14 amino acids. CDR3 coding DNA: TGTGCCAGCAGCCAAGTCCAGGATCGGAACGAGCAGTACTTC. Protein: CASSQVQDRNEQYF.